The source of this TCR beta chain is a study of OX40 agonist ivuxolimab in advanced cancers. Study-level background: The treatment was a fully human IgG2 OX40 agonist, ivuxolimab. Of the participants, approximately 44% had some prior anti-PD-1, anti-PD-L1 or anti-CTLA-4 therapy, which was allowed.

V lost 0 bases and J lost 1, with 7 bases in between. The CDR3 consists of 15 residues. The germline V gene encodes CDR1 PRHDT and CDR2 FYEKMQ (reference sequence). Autoimmune disease history or systemic immunosuppression barred patients. Profiled with immunoSEQ multiplex PCR; TCRdb holds only in-frame clones, not every one. The sample contains about 72,000 clones, around 91% of which appear only once. The V gene is TRBV13, the J gene TRBJ2-1, with D maybe TRBD2 (6 bases). Sequencing used CD4+ or CD8+ T cells sorted from blood, obtained in a trial of the OX40 agonist ivuxolimab. The TCR sequence derives from an adult with an advanced solid tumor such as melanoma, head and neck, liver or kidney cancer. The CDR3 nucleotides read TGTGCCAGCAGCTTAGGCGGGAGATCCTACAATGAGCAGTTCTTC. Its protein product is CASSLGGRSYNEQFF.